Given below is one T cell receptor (beta chain) in context. This clone was seen a single time. What antigen it recognizes has not been identified. Per-nucleotide qualities are absent, and no much larger clonotype sits a single base away. The sample is drawn from a study of blood T cell repertoires in COVID-19 (dated by TCRdb to 2018 to 2020). Notes on the research overall: Samples from collaborators originated in the United States, Italy and Spain and spanned both the acute and convalescent phases of COVID-19. The prospective study material was composed of cDNA or gDNA derived from T cells, B-cell-depleted T cells, or PBMCs. Subjects who had been exposed to COVID-19, were actively infected with it, or had recovered from it provided the deeply sampled blood TCRbeta repertoires that made up the dataset. Where HLA class I and class II types were available, the types were taken from metadata supplied by the sample provider, not from assay-based typing. The sample metadata nearly always contained a de-identified subject ID, COVID-19 status, age in years and sex. The samples were drawn from the first 160 participants of the ongoing ImmuneRACE study and from 1,254 subjects provided by 6 global collaborators. A freely available public database, intended as a resource for researchers studying the immune response to SARS-CoV-2, is where the repertoires were released.

The research as a whole found: The quantity of clinical and demographic metadata differed by source and by participant and was supplied without curation.

TCRbeta CDR3 regions were amplified from genomic DNA using the immunoSEQ Assay, a bias-controlled multiplex PCR. In the authors' own workflow: The number of nucleated cells in each sample was estimated by amplification of reference gene primers within the assay. To quantify the absolute abundance of each unique TCRbeta CDR3 rearrangement, sequence reads were collapsed and filtered. For each sample, productive Simpson clonality was calculated as the square root of Simpson's diversity index over productive rearrangements. The immuneACCESS repertoire file appears here via TCRdb, limited to in-frame rearrangements. These files lack a portion of the clones; in checked studies, under half of the deficit traces to unresolved V genes, and the cause of the others is not known. The DNA was the basis for D and trimming; V, J and clone size are from that table. This sample lists roughly 200,000 clones; 81% were detected once. Of the sample, approximately 10% falls within the top ten clones.

One collaborating source in Seattle enrolled patients during active infection and followed them longitudinally through the course of disease. Each collaborating institution followed its own protocols to collect whole blood in K2EDTA tubes. For TCRbeta analysis, collaborators shipped samples in one of three forms: frozen whole blood, isolated PBMCs, or DNA extracted from either of those sample types. Sequencing was performed on peripheral blood. This sequence originates from a woman in her 40s with COVID-19, enrolled during active disease.

The CDR3 region: CASSLQQGARETQYF. The DNA sequence is given as TGTGCCAGCAGCCTCCAACAGGGGGCGAGGGAGACCCAGTACTTC. The rearrangement combines TRBV2 with TRBJ2-5; TRBD1 matches 9 bases in the middle. Germline trimming amounts to 6 bases on V and 5 bases on J, with 10 as the count of junction bases outside the gene matches. Via the germline V gene, CDR1 is SNHLY and CDR2 FYNNEI. Reading from cysteine to phenylalanine, the CDR3 counts 15 amino acids. The only DNA kept is the CDR3, 45 bases in frame from the first base.